In its sample, the clone carrying this TCR beta chain ranks as medium-sized. The target antigen is unknown. The input was about 500 ng total RNA; TCR beta cDNA was made from it with a constant-region primer. Sequencing libraries for TCR beta derived from three nested multiplex PCR rounds that used slightly modified ARM-PCR. Primers for the first two PCR rounds were TRBV1-TRBV30 forward primers and a C-beta reverse primer (roughly 10 cycles per round). TCRdb recomputed calls from the multiplex PCR reads with MiXCR, one row per CDR3 protein. The sample includes about 64,000 distinct CDR3 sequences, roughly two thirds of them seen just once. CDR1 is MGHRA and CDR2 is YSYEKL in the germline V gene. The CDR3 is 15 residues long. V was pared by 0 bases and J by 3 bases, with 12 bases between. This entry belongs to a study of tumor-infiltrating lymphocytes in primary liver carcinoma. Looking at the study overall: The study enrolled male and female patients aged 30 to 69 years.

Starting material for RNA and DNA co-extraction consisted of 20-30 mg of unsorted bulk tissue. Every patient in the cohort had a primary liver carcinoma. That carcinoma was treated by surgical resection. At sampling, these chronic HBV carriers had received no treatment. Study observations and caveats: Just about 7.5-25% of leading clones were found in every one of five regions.

The sequencing sample was made of liver tumor tissue from sampling region 4. The subset denotes: tumor region T4, right-lateral pole. The J gene is TRBJ2-7, the V gene TRBV4-1; D is perhaps TRBD2 (6 bases). This TCR was sampled from a man aged 35-49 years with primary liver carcinoma and hepatitis B virus infection. CDR3 amino acids: CASSQDLGGGYEQYF. CDR3 bases: TGCGCCAGCAGCCAAGATTTGGGAGGTGGCTACGAGCAGTACTTC.